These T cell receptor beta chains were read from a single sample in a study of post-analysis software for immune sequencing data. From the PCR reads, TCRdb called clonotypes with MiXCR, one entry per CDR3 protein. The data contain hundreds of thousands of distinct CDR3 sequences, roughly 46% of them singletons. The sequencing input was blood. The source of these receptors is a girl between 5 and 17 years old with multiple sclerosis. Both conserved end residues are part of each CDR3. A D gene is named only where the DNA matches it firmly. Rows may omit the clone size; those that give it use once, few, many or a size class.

CSARGLDQKRRTDTQYF TGCAGTGCTAGAGGACTGGACCAAAAGAGACGCACAGATACGCAGTATTTT NA TRBJ2-3 NA 17 TRBV20-1
CASRTSGDTEETQYF TGTGCCAGCAGGACTAGCGGAGATACAGAAGAGACCCAGTACTTC TRBD2 TRBJ2-5 few 15 TRBV2
CASSLVAGEAYNEQFF TGCGCCAGCAGCTTGGTGGCGGGGGAGGCCTACAATGAGCAGTTCTTC TRBD2 TRBJ2-1 few 16 TRBV5-1
CASSEYVGQPQHF TGTGCCAGCAGTGAATACGTAGGTCAGCCCCAGCATTTT NA TRBJ1-5 few 13 TRBV25-1
CSVEVGIRPTNEQFF TGCAGCGTTGAGGTTGGGATCCGGCCAACCAATGAGCAGTTCTTC NA TRBJ2-1 NA 15 TRBV29-1
CATSDSGQKGEKLFF TGCGCCACCAGTGACTCTGGACAGAAAGGTGAAAAACTGTTTTTT NA TRBJ1-4 NA 15 TRBV24-1
CASGPGRADTQYF TGCGCCAGCGGCCCTGGGAGGGCAGATACGCAGTATTTT TRBD2 TRBJ2-3 few 13 TRBV4-1
CASTQASGRAVNEQFF TGTGCCAGCACCCAGGCTAGCGGGAGGGCCGTTAATGAGCAGTTCTTC TRBD2 TRBJ2-1 NA 16 TRBV7-9
CASRTGDEQFF TGTGCCAGCAGAACAGGGGACGAGCAGTTCTTC TRBD1 TRBJ2-1 few 11 TRBV12-3/TRBV12-4
CASSLEAGGAYNEQFF TGTGCTAGCAGCTTAGAAGCGGGTGGGGCCTACAATGAGCAGTTCTTC NA TRBJ2-1 NA 16 TRBV7-6
CASSVFFAGGKNIQYF TGTGCCAGCAGTGTGTTCTTTGCGGGGGGCAAAAACATTCAGTACTTC TRBD2 TRBJ2-4 NA 16 TRBV6-2/TRBV6-3
CASSLVTLGYNEQFF TGTGCCAGCAGCTTAGTAACGCTAGGCTACAATGAGCAGTTCTTC NA TRBJ2-1 few 15 TRBV11-2
CAISDPRAYSGGATDTQYF TGTGCCATCAGTGATCCCAGAGCTTATAGCGGGGGGGCAACAGATACGCAGTATTTT TRBD2 TRBJ2-3 few 19 TRBV10-3
CASSQTGPQPQHF TGTGCCAGCAGTCAGACAGGGCCTCAGCCCCAGCATTTT TRBD1 TRBJ1-5 NA 13 TRBV6-2/TRBV6-3
CASRPLAGGRTGEFF TGTGCCAGCAGACCACTAGCGGGAGGGCGCACTGGGGAGTTCTTC TRBD2 TRBJ2-1 few 15 TRBV12-3/TRBV12-4
CASSWGDREEETQYF TGCGCCAGCAGCTGGGGTGACAGGGAAGAAGAGACCCAGTACTTC TRBD1 TRBJ2-5 NA 15 TRBV5-1
CASRFMYEQYF TGTGCCAGCAGGTTCATGTACGAGCAGTACTTC NA TRBJ2-7 NA 11 TRBV2
CASGLRDRVEGANVLTF TGTGCCAGCGGACTCCGGGACAGGGTGGAGGGGGCCAACGTCCTGACTTTC TRBD1 TRBJ2-6 few 17 TRBV3-1
CASSLEEGVENEQFF TGTGCCAGCAGCTTAGAGGAAGGGGTAGAAAATGAGCAGTTCTTC NA TRBJ2-1 NA 15 TRBV7-9
CSVQTGGEKLFF TGCAGCGTTCAAACAGGGGGCGAAAAACTGTTTTTT TRBD1 TRBJ1-4 NA 12 TRBV29-1
CASSLSGGPSADTQYF TGTGCCAGCAGCTTATCCGGGGGGCCGTCAGCAGATACGCAGTATTTT NA TRBJ2-3 few 16 TRBV7-2
CASSERQGGNEQYF TGTGCCAGCAGTGAACGCCAGGGAGGGAACGAGCAGTACTTC TRBD2 TRBJ2-7 few 14 TRBV6-1
CASSRGQSSTEKLFF TGTGCCAGCAGCCGGGGACAGTCTTCTACTGAAAAACTGTTTTTT TRBD1 TRBJ1-4 NA 15 TRBV12-3/TRBV12-4
CATSRRQINYGYTF TGTGCCACCAGCAGAAGACAGATTAACTATGGCTACACCTTC NA TRBJ1-2 few 14 TRBV15
CASSRGTRDTQYF TGTGCCAGCAGCAGAGGGACTCGGGATACGCAGTATTTT NA TRBJ2-3 NA 13 TRBV7-2
CASTPVQGAEEKLFF TGCGCCAGCACCCCAGTGCAGGGGGCCGAGGAAAAACTGTTTTTT TRBD1 TRBJ1-4 NA 15 TRBV4-1
CSVEAPDQLNYEQYF TGCAGCGTTGAAGCCCCGGACCAACTAAACTACGAGCAGTACTTC NA TRBJ2-7 NA 15 TRBV29-1
CSGLAATTQYF TGCAGCGGACTAGCGGCCACTACGCAGTATTTT TRBD2 TRBJ2-3 NA 11 TRBV29-1
CASSVLIYEQYF TGTGCCAGCAGTGTTCTTATCTACGAGCAGTACTTC NA TRBJ2-7 NA 12 TRBV2
CASSVDRGYEQFF TGTGCCAGCAGCGTTGACAGGGGATATGAGCAGTTCTTC TRBD1 TRBJ2-1 NA 13 TRBV5-6
CASSKGIYNEQFF TGCGCCAGCAGCAAGGGGATTTACAATGAGCAGTTCTTC NA TRBJ2-1 NA 13 TRBV5-1
CSARDPLGQGTYEQYF TGCAGTGCTAGAGATCCCCTGGGACAGGGGACCTACGAGCAGTACTTC TRBD1 TRBJ2-7 few 16 TRBV20-1
CASSGRREYNEQFF TGTGCCAGCAGCGGACGGAGAGAATACAATGAGCAGTTCTTC NA TRBJ2-1 few 14 TRBV9
CAVTGRSQETQYF TGTGCCGTCACAGGACGGTCCCAAGAGACCCAGTACTTC NA TRBJ2-5 NA 13 TRBV7-9
CASSESPGRAYEQYF TGCGCCAGCAGTGAGTCCCCTGGGAGAGCCTACGAGCAGTACTTC NA TRBJ2-7 NA 15 TRBV10-1
CASSLAQGHDYGYTF TGTGCCAGCAGCTTAGCCCAGGGGCACGACTATGGCTACACCTTC NA TRBJ1-2 NA 15 TRBV7-9
CASSPGQFSGGYTF TGTGCCAGCAGCCCCGGACAGTTCTCTGGGGGCTACACCTTC NA TRBJ1-2 NA 14 TRBV3-1
CASSFLGSEQFF TGTGCCAGCAGCTTTCTTGGGTCTGAGCAGTTCTTC NA TRBJ2-1 few 12 TRBV12-3/TRBV12-4
CASSSQGWGEPQHF TGTGCCAGCAGCTCACAGGGGTGGGGGGAGCCCCAGCATTTT TRBD1 TRBJ1-5 NA 14 TRBV11-2
CASGLAQGSDAETWSTDTQYF TGTGCTAGTGGTTTGGCCCAGGGAAGCGACGCGGAAACTTGGAGCACAGATACGCAGTATTTT NA TRBJ2-3 NA 21 TRBV12-5
CAGSLTVVETQYF TGTGCCGGCAGCTTAACGGTCGTGGAGACCCAGTACTTC NA TRBJ2-5 NA 13 TRBV7-2